This is a list of T cell receptor beta chains from one sample in a study of shared clonotypes between healthy human individuals. Using immunoSEQ multiplex PCR, the repertoire was profiled, and TCRdb retains in-frame clones only, with some absent. The sample carries over a million clones, around 97% recorded once. Sequencing was done on a sample of naive CD4+ T cells sorted from blood. These receptors all come from a man aged 30 to 39 in good health. CDR3s leave out the opening cysteine and the closing phenylalanine or tryptophan.

V,CDR3
TRBV15,ATSGPQGEKNTEAF
TRBV7-9,ASSPGRVTEAF
TRBV7-2,ASSLPGLSSYNEQF
TRBV29-1,SAQTQPGLVNYGYT
TRBV30,AWRLAGVPGTGELF
TRBV9,ASSVGHYNEQF
TRBV19,ASTNDRRGTEAF
TRBV11-2,ASRRTGFHEQY
TRBV10-1,ASSPGGSYEQY
TRBV7-3,ASSFENGELF
TRBV28,ASSLPPPYEQY
TRBV19,ASSSTGTGSGNTIY
TRBV2,ASSWDRDTGELF
TRBV5-1,ASRVAAVDEDTQY
TRBV28,ASSRVGVEVRVLT
TRBV11-2,ASSLRRKNEKLF
TRBV5-1,ASRANTGELF
TRBV11-2,ASRTTSVYLSYEQY
TRBV18,ASSLGLAGAYNEQF
TRBV2,ASRVLLGTGGLDVQETQY
TRBV19,ASSPTATDTQY
TRBV30,AWSGQGKVFYEQY
TRBV7-2,ASSWNGGLNGYT
TRBV2,ASQGGRLNTEAF
TRBV4-1,ASSLTGALNEKLF
TRBV11-2,ASSLNSEAPQH
TRBV5-6,ASSLKYQETQY
TRBV4-3,ASSQGPTPKSETQY
TRBV9,ASSGRATVWDTQY
TRBV21-1,ATFDREGLAKNIQY
TRBV11-2,ASSHLGQRWQSSYNEQF
TRBV5-1,ASSTGLRTDTQY
TRBV5-1,ASSLGGLYRTSGYNEQF
TRBV7-8,ASSQGVTSGYYEQY
TRBV7-2,ASSSLYEQY
TRBV5-3,ARSDIFSGELF
TRBV12-5,ASGLRLADYNEQF
TRBV9,ASSVAIADYNEQF
TRBV5-1,ASSWGIGVDGYT
TRBV5-1,ASSLARSGSLYEQY
TRBV27,ASSLSASFGTDTQY
TRBV4-3,ASSQDPGRISGGYT
TRBV7-9,ASSLWTSGSTYEQY
TRBV11-3,ASSLTVLGPEQF
TRBV5-4,ASSLDLVLTTDTQY
TRBV30,AWSPQGDYGYT
TRBV5-6,ASSLGLDQETQY
TRBV6-1,ASSVAPDTQY
TRBV6-5,ASSYSGEWPYEQY
TRBV27,ASSRYHEDTEAF